The sample holds many counts of the clone carrying this T cell receptor (beta chain). The antigen remains undetermined. The table came from immunoSEQ multiplex PCR; TCRdb's copy has only in-frame clones and leaves some out. The sample shows about 10,000 clones, none of them appearing just once. This sample is drawn from a study of T cells after posttransplantation cyclophosphamide. Study-level findings and limits: Blood and skin or GI T cell repertoires showed limited TRB overlap. Donor CD8+ memory clones often dominated recipient blood repertoires at later times.

Treatment was busulfan-fludarabine conditioning, a marrow graft, and cyclophosphamide on days +3 and +4. Germline V gene sequence: CDR1 SGHNT, CDR2 YYREEE (reference sequence). V dropped 4 bases and J dropped 4; count of bases not matched to a gene: 10. The CDR3 is made up of 16 amino acids. The chain joins TRBV5-4 to TRBJ2-1; 8 positions match TRBD2. This specimen consisted of PBMCs, obtained roughly 340 days after allogeneic stem cell transplant with posttransplant cyclophosphamide. This receptor was taken from a male patient between 45 and 60 years old who received an allogeneic stem cell transplant from a related donor and was CMV-positive. Some T cells may have originated in the graft donor. The CDR3 DNA sequence: TGTGCCAGCAGCCCATCGTGGGAGCGGGGGTACAATGAGCAGTTCTTC. Its protein is CASSPSWERGYNEQFF.